This T cell receptor beta chain was sequenced in a study of blood T cell repertoires in COVID-19. The table came from immunoSEQ multiplex PCR; TCRdb's copy has only in-frame clones and leaves some out. The table includes about 530,000 clones, less than 90% detected once. The CDR3 totals 15 residues. CDR1 SGHNT and CDR2 YYREEE come from the germline V gene (reference sequence). The V segment lost 6 bases and the J segment 0 bases; nucleotides outside the gene matches: 6. The V gene is TRBV5-4, the J gene TRBJ1-3, with 7 bases lining up with TRBD1. The TCR sequence derives from a woman aged 45-65 years with COVID-19, enrolled during active disease. Source material: peripheral blood. The CDR3 DNA follows: TGTGCCAGCACCGTAGGGGGCTCCTCTGGAAACACCATATATTTT. This encodes CASTVGGSSGNTIYF.